The 19 T cell receptor beta chains below were found in one sample sequenced in a study of cytomegalovirus exposure and HLA in healthy donors. Method: immunoSEQ multiplex PCR; TCRdb's copy keeps in-frame clones and lacks some. This sample has some 110,000 clones; roughly nine tenths occur once, and the top ten carry 4% to 5.5%. Source material: PBMCs. The receptors shown here come from a man between 18 and 35 years old in good health and CMV-seropositive.

This chain links TRBV19 with TRBJ1-5, with 8 bases that match TRBD1. Germline CDR1 reads LNHDA; CDR2 reads SQIVND (reference sequence). The CDR3 has 15 amino acids. Germline trimming cut 5 bases from V and 7 bases from J; bases unmatched to any gene: 10. CDR3 coding DNA: TGTGCCAGTAGTTACGGACAGGGCGTACAACAGCCCCAGCATTTT. Translation: CASSYGQGVQQPQHF.

The genes are TRBV27 and TRBJ2-5; the D is unclear. V shed 8 bases and J shed 2 bases, with 15 bases lying between them. CDR1 and CDR2 from the germline V gene are MNHEY and SMNVEV (reference sequence). This CDR3 spans 14 amino acids. The CDR3 reads CASVGLVEQETQYF. CDR3 nucleotide sequence: TGTGCCAGCGTGGGCCTTGTAGAACAAGAGACCCAGTACTTC.

On this clone itself: One end of the junction fails to match germline, which may point to a read error. This sequence joins TRBV6-5 and TRBJ2-7; D gene uncertain. In germline, CDR1 is MNHEY, CDR2 SVGAGI. This CDR3 has 15 amino acids. This CDR3 reads CASSYGILPLYELYF. CDR3 sequence (DNA): TGTGCCAGCAGTTACGGTATTCTACCCCTCTACGAGCTGTACTTC.

The chain recombines TRBV11-3 with TRBJ2-2; the D gene is possibly TRBD2 (6 bases). The CDR3 is 16 residues long. V was shortened by 2 bases and J by 0 bases, with 10 bases between the two germline ends. Germline V CDR1 and CDR2: SGHNT, YENEEA. CDR3 in amino acids: CASSLSSGANTGELFF. The CDR3 region has the DNA TGTGCCAGCAGCTTAAGTTCGGGGGCGAACACCGGGGAGCTGTTTTTT.

The chain links TRBV5-1 to TRBJ1-6; D is uncertain. In germline, CDR1 is SGHRS, CDR2 YFSETQ. The CDR3 extends over 16 amino acids. V lost 0 bases to trimming and J lost 0 bases, with 7 bases between them. The CDR3 sequence: CASSLEQSSYNSPLHF. The CDR3 nucleotides are TGCGCCAGCAGCTTGGAACAGAGCTCCTATAATTCACCCCTCCACTTT. Combining the CDR3 with reference TRBV5-1 and TRBJ1-6 gives the whole variable domain KAGVTQTPRYLIKTRGQQVTLSCSPISGHRSVSWYQQTPGQGLQFLFEYFSETQRNKGNFPGRFSGRQFSNSRSEMNVSTLELGDSALYLCASSLEQSSYNSPLHFGNGTRLTVT.

The count of this clone is one. V gene TRBV25-1 combines with J gene TRBJ2-7, with D maybe TRBD1 (6 bases). V lost 2 bases, J lost 3 bases, and 14 bases lay in between. The CDR3 runs to 15 residues. The germline gives CDR1 MGHDK, CDR2 SYGVNS. CDR3 amino acids: CASSETGRGSYEQYF. The CDR3 nucleotides read TGTGCCAGCAGTGAAACGGGCAGGGGCAGCTACGAGCAGTACTTC.

The genes are TRBV6-1 and TRBJ2-7, with TRBD1 matching over 7 bases. The V gene's germline CDR1 is MNHNS and CDR2 SASEGT. The CDR3 is made up of 14 amino acids. Trimming removed 2 bases from V and 3 bases from J; junction bases left unmatched: 4. The CDR3 here is CASSEKGADYEQYF. DNA for the CDR3: TGTGCCAGCAGTGAAAAGGGGGCCGACTACGAGCAGTACTTC.

This clone was recorded once. The rearrangement links TRBV6-6 to TRBJ1-5; no clear D gene. Germline V gene data show CDR1 as MNHNY and CDR2 as SVGAGI (reference sequence). With 4 bases removed from V and 4 bases from J, the gap between germline ends came to 8 bases. The CDR3 loop spans 13 amino acids. DNA for the CDR3: TGTGCCAGCAGTTCGACGGAGAATCAGCCCCAGCATTTT. Amino acids: CASSSTENQPQHF.

The chain recombines TRBV10-2 with TRBJ2-2; tentatively, D is TRBD2 (8 bases). V was trimmed by 3 bases and J by 5 bases, leaving 25 bases between them. Germline V CDR1 and CDR2: WSHSY, SAAADI. The length of the CDR3 is 19 residues. CDR3 nucleotides: TGCGCCAGCAGTGATCTACGCACAGGGGTCGCGGGAGGAACCGGGGAGCTGTTTTTT. Translation gives CASSDLRTGVAGGTGELFF.

This clone showed up just a few times. The chain carries TRBV6-1 and TRBJ2-7; D might be TRBD1 (6 bases). Germline values: CDR1 MNHNS, CDR2 SASEGT. Trimming took 6 bases from V and 3 from J, leaving 18 bases between them. This CDR3 is 15 amino acids long. The CDR3 region has the DNA TGTGCCAGCAGCGACCCAGGGGCTTCGGTCTACGAGCAGTACTTC. It specifies CASSDPGASVYEQYF.

This clone was detected only a few times. V and J are TRBV5-4 and TRBJ2-5; tentatively, D is TRBD1 (5 bases). Trimming removed 3 bases from V and 1 base from J, with 7 bases in between. Germline V CDR1 and CDR2: SGHNT, YYREEE (reference sequence). This CDR3 comprises 13 residues. CDR3 region: CASSSGFQETQYF. The CDR3 DNA is TGTGCCAGCAGCTCAGGGTTCCAAGAGACCCAGTACTTC.

The rearrangement uses TRBV5-6 and TRBJ2-1; TRBD2 agrees at 13 bases. The V gene end was trimmed by 0 bases and the J gene end by 7 bases; junction bases not matched to a gene: 13. CDR3 length: 19 residues. Per germline, CDR1 SGHDT and CDR2 YYEEEE. The CDR3: CASSLGLAGGPNRLNEQFF. DNA of the CDR3: TGTGCCAGCAGCTTGGGACTAGCGGGGGGCCCCAACCGGTTGAATGAGCAGTTCTTC.

This clone has only one observation. The chain joins TRBV7-2 to TRBJ1-1; 8 bases line up with TRBD1. The CDR3 covers 14 residues. Looked up from germline, CDR1 is SGHTA and CDR2 is FQGNSA. J gave up 4 bases and V 2 bases, and 3 bases lay outside the gene matches. The CDR3 protein is CASSLTQGVTEAFF. In DNA, the CDR3 is TGTGCCAGCAGCTTAACACAGGGGGTCACTGAAGCTTTCTTT. Combining the CDR3 with reference TRBV7-2 and TRBJ1-1 gives the whole variable domain GAGVSQSPSNKVTEKGKDVELRCDPISGHTALYWYRQSLGQGLEFLIYFQGNSAPDKSGLPSDRFSAERTGGSVSTLTIQRTQQEDSAVYLCASSLTQGVTEAFFGQGTRLTVV.

V usage is TRBV30 and J usage is TRBJ1-2; the D gene is possibly TRBD1 (6 bases). The CDR3 loop spans 12 amino acids. In germline, CDR1 is GTSNPN, CDR2 SVGIG (reference sequence). Trimming stripped 5 bases from V and 4 bases from J, with 11 bases between. The CDR3 coding sequence is TGTGCCTGGCAGGACAGAAGCTATGGCTACACCTTC. It translates to CAWQDRSYGYTF.

V usage is TRBV7-2 and J usage is TRBJ1-6; the match to TRBD1 covers 7 bases. The trim removed 5 bases at V and 9 bases at J, leaving 13 bases unmatched. Looked up from germline, CDR1 is SGHTA and CDR2 is FQGNSA. CDR3 length: 16 amino acids. CDR3: CASSPNLQGYGSPLHF. The DNA of the CDR3 is TGTGCCAGCAGCCCCAACCTACAGGGGTACGGTTCACCCCTCCACTTT. The full variable domain, completed using reference TRBV7-2 and TRBJ1-6, is GAGVSQSPSNKVTEKGKDVELRCDPISGHTALYWYRQSLGQGLEFLIYFQGNSAPDKSGLPSDRFSAERTGGSVSTLTIQRTQQEDSAVYLCASSPNLQGYGSPLHFGNGTRLTVT.

Points on this clone: Additional DNA sequences in this sample encode the identical CDR3. This rearrangement joins TRBV4-1 to TRBJ1-2; 7 bases line up with TRBD1. The CDR3 is 15 residues long. V was clipped by 0 bases and J by 1 base; unmatched bases: 2. CDR1 and CDR2 from the germline V gene are MGHRA and YSYEKL. CDR3 bases: TGCGCCAGCAGCCAAGATAGGACAGGTAACTATGGCTACACCTTC. Amino acid sequence: CASSQDRTGNYGYTF.

The table lists this clone with a count of one. The chain joins TRBV20-1 to TRBJ1-6; D is ambiguous. Trimming left V 6 bases short and J 10 bases short, with 10 bases between. This CDR3 is built from 11 residues. Looked up from germline, CDR1 is DFQATT and CDR2 is SNEGSKA (reference sequence). CDR3 loop: CSAPPRSPLHF. Here the CDR3 DNA reads TGCAGTGCCCCCCCCAGATCACCCCTCCACTTT.

This rearrangement joins TRBV27 to TRBJ1-1; the D gene is possibly TRBD1 (6 bases). CDR3 length: 18 residues. From germline, CDR1 is MNHEY and CDR2 SMNVEV (reference sequence). Between the trimmed V and J ends, which lost 7 bases and 6 bases, there was a span of 30 bases. For the CDR3, the DNA is TGTGCCAGCACCAATTCCTTATCAGGGGAATTTAAGGTTGCTGAAGCTTTCTTT. Protein sequence: CASTNSLSGEFKVAEAFF.

The rearrangement joins TRBV5-1 to TRBJ2-4; 9 bases line up with TRBD2. Germline CDR1 SGHRS, CDR2 YFSETQ. The V segment lost 5 bases and the J segment 1 base; nucleotides outside the gene matches: 7. This CDR3 comprises 16 residues. The CDR3 is CASRKGGLAAKNIQYF. In nucleotides, the CDR3 is TGCGCCAGCAGAAAAGGAGGACTAGCGGCCAAAAACATTCAGTACTTC.